Listed here are 30 T cell receptor beta chains from one sample, sequenced in a study of regulatory T cells in long-lasting Graves disease. Time point denoted: persistent/refractory GD, antithyroid drugs over 5 years with positive TRAb. Researchers made the TCR library from RNA that was extracted from PBMCs. HTBI primers from iRepertoire and Arm-PCR of CDR3 regions yielded the TCR beta libraries. MiXCR was run by TCRdb on the multiplex PCR reads, yielding one entry per CDR3 protein. Of 650,000 to 850,000 distinct CDR3 sequences in the sample, 25% to 30% were seen once. Here the sequenced sample was peripheral blood mononuclear cells (PBMCs), taken when the disease was refractory, from a patient treated with antithyroid drugs. These receptor sequences come from a female donor with Graves disease.

Note on this clonotype: At one end the junction does not follow the germline gene, possibly because of a read error. This chain links TRBV6-1 with TRBJ1-4; 7 bases are a match to TRBD1. The CDR3 consists of 12 residues. The V gene's germline CDR1 is MNHNS and CDR2 SASEGT. CDR3 sequence (DNA): TGTACCAGCAGTCGGGACAGAGAAAAACTGTTTTTT. Amino acid sequence: CTSSRDREKLFF.

There are a few counts of this clonotype. Lacking the conserved final phenylalanine or tryptophan, this CDR3 likely reflects a read error. The gene calls are TRBV7-3 and TRBJ2-2, with 9 bases lining up with TRBD2. There are 15 residues in the CDR3. Germline values: CDR1 SGHTA, CDR2 FQGTGA. The V segment lost 4 bases and the J segment 2 bases; nucleotides outside the gene matches: 2. Here the CDR3 DNA reads TGTGCCAGCAGCTCGACTAGCGGAAACACCGGGGAGCTGTTTCTT. This codes for CASSSTSGNTGELFL.

The CDR3: CASSSSPGLRYGYTF. Written as DNA, the CDR3 is TGTGCCAGCAGCTCGTCTCCGGGGCTTCGCTATGGCTACACCTTC. The chain combines TRBV7-2 with TRBJ1-2, with D possibly being TRBD1 (5 bases). Germline CDR1 reads SGHTA; CDR2 reads FQGNSA. The V end lost 4 bases, the J end lost 4 bases, and 16 bases lay between the germline ends. This CDR3 is 15 amino acids long.

This clonotype appeared a few times. The rearrangement joins TRBV2 to TRBJ2-5, with TRBD2 as a possible D gene (7 bases). Trimming removed 4 bases at V and 5 bases at J, with 23 bases between. The germline V gene encodes CDR1 SNHLY and CDR2 FYNNEI. The CDR3 contains 17 residues. In nucleotides, the CDR3 is TGTGCCAGCAGTGGCCTTGGGGGCGGGGGTCCCCAGGAGACCCAGTACTTC. It specifies CASSGLGGGGPQETQYF.

The chain employs TRBV11-2 and TRBJ1-3; no clear D. Germline-derived CDR1 and CDR2 are SGHAT and FQNNGV. V shed 1 base and J shed 2 bases, with 12 bases lying between them. The CDR3 length is 16 residues. The CDR3 DNA is TGTGCCAGCAGCTTAGTCGGTCCGGGGACTGGAAACACCATATATTTT. It specifies CASSLVGPGTGNTIYF.

This chain connects TRBV20-1 to TRBJ2-6, with D perhaps being TRBD1 or TRBD2 (5 bases each). Germline assignment: CDR1 DFQATT and CDR2 SNEGSKA (reference sequence). V lost 6 bases to trimming and J lost 2 bases, with 11 bases between them. The CDR3 is made up of 14 amino acids. DNA of the CDR3: TGCAGTGCGCACGGGACGGCTGGGGCCAACGTCCTGACTTTC. Translated: CSAHGTAGANVLTF.

The chain employs TRBV6-1 and TRBJ2-7; maybe TRBD2 (6 bases). Germline V gives CDR1 MNHNS, CDR2 SASEGT. The CDR3 loop spans 16 amino acids. V was clipped by 6 bases and J by 0 bases, with 18 bases between them. The CDR3 region is CASSSLGASDSYEQYF. Written as DNA, the CDR3 is TGTGCCAGCAGCTCACTTGGGGCTAGCGACTCCTACGAGCAGTACTTC.

At least ten counts were recorded for this clonotype. The rearrangement links TRBV28 to TRBJ2-7; 7 nucleotides agree with TRBD2. V shed 3 bases, J shed 5 bases, and the junction held 7 bases outside the gene matches. Germline CDR1 reads MDHEN; CDR2 reads SYDVKM. The CDR3 loop spans 14 amino acids. CDR3 coding DNA: TGTGCCAGCAGTTTTGTGCGGGAGTGGGACGAGCAGTACTTC. Encoded protein: CASSFVREWDEQYF.

This clonotype was seen only a few times. The chain has TRBV27 and TRBJ1-6; D perhaps matches TRBD1 (6 bases). Germline V gene lookup returns CDR1 MNHEY and CDR2 SMNVEV (reference sequence). The CDR3 has 15 residues. Trimming removed 4 bases from V and 8 bases from J, with 15 bases in between. The CDR3: CASSSYLGADSPLHF. Written as DNA, the CDR3 is TGTGCCAGCAGTTCCTACCTGGGGGCAGATTCACCCCTCCACTTT.

This chain uses TRBV10-3 with TRBJ1-2; 10 nucleotides align to TRBD1. Germline V gene data show CDR1 as ENHRY and CDR2 as SYGVKD. V was pared by 4 bases and J by 6 bases, with 5 bases of the junction left unmatched. The CDR3 contains 14 residues. Here the CDR3 DNA reads TGTGCCATCAGTGGCCGGGACAGGGGCGATGGCTACACCTTC. Protein sequence: CAISGRDRGDGYTF.

The J gene is TRBJ1-1, the V gene TRBV18; TRBD1 aligns across 7 bases. CDR3 length: 13 amino acids. J gave up 4 bases and V 6 bases, and 5 bases lay outside the gene matches. CDR1 is KGHSH, CDR2 LQKENI, per germline. Written as DNA, the CDR3 is TGTGCCAGCTCCGGGACAGCTATCACTGAAGCTTTCTTT. Translating it yields CASSGTAITEAFF.

This clonotype was seen more than once but under ten times. V and J are TRBV20-1 and TRBJ1-6; D ambiguous. Trimming stripped 6 bases from V and 9 bases from J, with 12 bases between. This CDR3 has 12 amino acids. Germline V CDR1 and CDR2: DFQATT, SNEGSKA (reference sequence). The chain's CDR3 is CSADSGISPLHF. The CDR3 DNA reads as TGCAGTGCAGATTCCGGGATTTCACCCCTCCACTTT.

This clonotype has a count of ten or more. The chain uses TRBV15 and TRBJ2-4, with unresolved D. Germline-derived CDR1 and CDR2 are LNHNV and YYDKDF (reference sequence). The CDR3 runs 14 residues. V gave up 0 bases and J gave up 8 bases, with 11 bases separating them. CDR3 in amino acids: CATSRDLGSDIQYF. The CDR3 bases are TGTGCCACCAGCAGAGATCTTGGTTCGGACATTCAGTACTTC.

Concerning this clonotype itself: A read error may account for a junction end that differs from germline. This rearrangement joins TRBV20-1 to TRBJ2-7, with 9 nucleotides matching TRBD2. The CDR3 has 13 residues. Germline CDR1 is DFQATT and CDR2 is SNEGSKA (reference sequence). The CDR3 loop is CSARGLADYAQYF. The CDR3 nucleotides are TGCAGTGCTAGAGGACTAGCGGACTACGCGCAGTACTTC.

The chain combines TRBV6-5 with TRBJ2-5, with 13 positions matching TRBD2. After removal of 2 bases from V and 5 bases from J, the junction contained 2 bases not matched to a gene. The CDR3 runs to 15 residues. The germline CDR1 and CDR2 sequences are MNHEY and SVGAGI. The CDR3 DNA reads as TGTGCCAGCAGTTACACGACTAGCGGGAGGGAGACCCAGTACTTC. Protein: CASSYTTSGRETQYF.

The CDR3 region has the DNA TGTGCCAGCAGCGTATCGGGGAGGGGTGACTATGGCTACACCTTC. As protein: CASSVSGRGDYGYTF. The rearrangement links TRBV9 to TRBJ1-2; D may be TRBD1 (5 bases). The CDR3 loop spans 15 amino acids. Germline V lookup: CDR1 SGDLS, CDR2 YYNGEE. V shed 1 base and J shed 3 bases, with 13 bases lying between them.

In nucleotides, the CDR3 is TGTGCCAGCAGGATTGGGGGGGCTAGACAAGACACTGAAGCTTTCTTT. Translating gives CASRIGGARQDTEAFF. V and J are TRBV28 and TRBJ1-1; weak D call: TRBD1 (6 bases). The CDR3 is made up of 16 amino acids. Germline V gene sequence: CDR1 MDHEN, CDR2 SYDVKM. Trimming stripped 6 bases from V and 3 bases from J, with 20 bases between.

This chain uses TRBV3-1 with TRBJ2-5, with 9 bases aligning to TRBD2. Unmatched junction bases numbered 17, after V lost 4 bases and J lost 5 bases. This CDR3 comprises 18 residues. CDR1 and CDR2 (germline): LGHDT, YNNKEL (reference sequence). CDR3 residues: CASSPWVGLAGSGETQYF. Here the CDR3 DNA reads TGTGCCAGCAGCCCGTGGGTCGGCCTAGCGGGATCTGGGGAGACCCAGTACTTC.

This rearrangement joins TRBV7-2 to TRBJ1-2, with TRBD1 matching over 8 bases. CDR1 is SGHTA and CDR2 is FQGNSA in the germline V gene. The CDR3 contains 14 residues. The V gene end was trimmed by 6 bases and the J gene end by 5 bases; junction bases not matched to a gene: 8. Here the CDR3 DNA reads TGTGCCAGCAGAAAGGGACAGGTGCCTTATGGCTACACCTTC. It translates to CASRKGQVPYGYTF.

This clonotype was detected only a few times. The chain recombines TRBV28 with TRBJ1-2, with TRBD1 as a possible D gene (5 bases). The CDR3 is 13 amino acids. The V gene lost 6 bases and the J gene lost 8 bases, with 16 bases spanning the gap. Germline V gene data show CDR1 as MDHEN and CDR2 as SYDVKM. The CDR3 sequence: CASRPGPDRGYTF. The CDR3 DNA reads TGTGCCAGCAGGCCGGGACCCGATCGGGGCTACACCTTC.

This clonotype has more than one count but fewer than ten. The chain couples TRBV29-1 to TRBJ1-2, with TRBD1 as a possible D gene (5 bases). CDR3 size: 12 residues. Trimming took 4 bases from V and 3 from J, leaving 9 bases between them. Looked up from germline, CDR1 is SQVTM and CDR2 is ANQGSEA. The CDR3 loop is CSVGSGYYGYTF. The CDR3 DNA reads as TGCAGCGTTGGATCAGGGTACTATGGCTACACCTTC.

This clonotype was detected only a few times. The chain couples TRBV5-1 to TRBJ2-7; D perhaps matches TRBD1 (6 bases). Germline V lookup: CDR1 SGHRS, CDR2 YFSETQ. Trimming shortened V by 4 bases and J by 7 bases, and 21 bases separated the two germline ends. The CDR3 is 15 amino acids. CDR3 sequence reads: CASSAKWNSQGEQYF. CDR3 coding DNA: TGCGCCAGCAGCGCCAAATGGAACTCTCAGGGGGAGCAGTACTTC.

About this clonotype itself: One base away lies a much larger clone, so this may be a sequencing read error. This chain uses TRBV2 with TRBJ2-2; 9 bases line up with TRBD2. Germline CDR1 and CDR2: SNHLY and FYNNEI. CDR3 length equals 17 residues. V lost 8 bases and J lost 7; bases outside the gene matches: 17. This CDR3 is CASGGWAGGPGNGELFF. The CDR3 DNA is TGTGCCAGCGGTGGATGGGCGGGAGGGCCCGGTAACGGGGAGCTGTTTTTT. Filled out from reference TRBV2 and TRBJ2-2, the complete variable domain reads EPEVTQTPSHQVTQMGQEVILRCVPISNHLYFYWYRQILGQKVEFLVSFYNNEISEKSEIFDDQFSVERPDGSNFTLKIRSTKLEDSAMYFCASGGWAGGPGNGELFFGEGSRLTVL.

The V gene is TRBV2, the J gene TRBJ2-3, with D unclear. The CDR3 consists of 14 residues. Germline assignment: CDR1 SNHLY and CDR2 FYNNEI. The V gene lost 2 bases and the J gene lost 0 bases, with 6 bases spanning the gap. The CDR3 DNA sequence: TGTGCCAGCAGTGAAAGTCCTAGCACAGATACGCAGTATTTT. This codes for CASSESPSTDTQYF. The full variable domain, its missing parts supplied by reference TRBV2 and TRBJ2-3, is EPEVTQTPSHQVTQMGQEVILRCVPISNHLYFYWYRQILGQKVEFLVSFYNNEISEKSEIFDDQFSVERPDGSNFTLKIRSTKLEDSAMYFCASSESPSTDTQYFGPGTRLTVL.

V is TRBV20-1 and J is TRBJ2-2; tentatively, D is TRBD2 (6 bases). Trimming stripped 0 bases from V and 4 bases from J, with 15 bases between. The CDR3 has 16 amino acids. Germline CDR1 DFQATT, CDR2 SNEGSKA (reference sequence). In DNA form, the CDR3 reads TGCAGTGCTAGAGATCTCCAGGGAGGATCCACCGGGGAGCTGTTTTTT. It yields the protein CSARDLQGGSTGELFF.

This clonotype was observed a single time. The chain recombines TRBV12-3 or TRBV12-4 with TRBJ1-1; D might be TRBD1 (6 bases). CDR3 length: 14 residues. V shed 2 bases and J shed 7 bases, with 14 bases lying between them. The CDR3 loop reads CASSLKGGDGEAFF. The CDR3 DNA reads as TGTGCCAGCAGTTTAAAGGGGGGGGACGGTGAAGCTTTCTTT.

The genes are TRBV7-9 and TRBJ1-2; TRBD1 might be the D (6 bases). The CDR3 spans 13 residues. Looked up from germline, CDR1 is SEHNR and CDR2 is FQNEAQ (reference sequence). The V end lost 3 bases, the J end lost 8 bases, and 13 bases lay between the germline ends. The CDR3 sequence is CASSFQGHKGYTF. CDR3 bases: TGTGCCAGCAGCTTCCAGGGGCATAAAGGCTACACCTTC.

This clonotype has only a few counts. CDR3 DNA sequence: TGTGCCAGCAGCCTCTTGGGTCTCGGGGGAGAGACCCAGTACTTC. It translates to CASSLLGLGGETQYF. This chain connects TRBV3-1 to TRBJ2-5; D is possibly TRBD2 (6 bases). Trimming stripped 4 bases from V and 4 bases from J, with 16 bases between. The CDR3 has 15 residues. CDR1 is LGHDT, CDR2 YNNKEL, per germline (reference sequence).

This clonotype was seen a handful of times. The chain recombines TRBV9 with TRBJ2-5, with 16 positions matching TRBD2. Germline CDR1 is SGDLS and CDR2 is YYNGEE. V dropped 0 bases and J dropped 4; count of bases not matched to a gene: 6. CDR3 size: 18 residues. CDR3 protein: CASSVGGLAGGRGETQYF. The CDR3 DNA sequence: TGTGCCAGCAGCGTAGGGGGACTAGCGGGAGGGCGAGGAGAGACCCAGTACTTC.

Remarks on this clonotype: An end of the junction does not agree with germline; a read error may underlie this. The V and J genes are TRBV12-3 or TRBV12-4 and TRBJ1-4; D is possibly TRBD1 (6 bases). The CDR3 spans 15 residues. The CDR3 coding sequence is TGTGCCAGCAGGACGACAGGAGGCTTGGGTGAAAAACTGCTTTTT. It encodes CASRTTGGLGEKLLF.